The rows below give T cell receptor beta chains drawn from one sample of a study of identical twins. MiXCR was run by TCRdb on the 5' RACE reads, yielding one entry per CDR3 protein. The profile shows approximately 220,000 distinct CDR3 sequences, approximately 9% of them singletons. Sequences were obtained from memory (CD45RO+) T cells sorted from blood. Receptors originate from a woman under 30 in good health. The CDR3 runs from the conserved cysteine through the conserved F or W. The D gene is left open where the match is weak. Clone size is stated in some rows and not others, as once, few, many or a class when expanded.

few | TRBJ1-3 | NA | TRBV3-1 | TGTGCCAGCAGCCAACTCGGGGTAGGAGGAAACACCATATATTTT | CASSQLGVGGNTIYF
NA | TRBJ1-1 | TRBD1 | TRBV27 | TGTGCCAGCACCCCAGGGGGCGCCGGCACTGAAGCTTTCTTT | CASTPGGAGTEAFF
few | TRBJ1-1 | NA | TRBV5-1 | TGCGCCAGCAGCTTGGGGTTCAGGGACACTGAAGCTTTCTTT | CASSLGFRDTEAFF
NA | TRBJ2-1 | NA | TRBV14 | TGTGCCAGCAGCCAAGAAGTTTCCCAGCTGCGATACAATGAGCAGTTCTTC | CASSQEVSQLRYNEQFF
NA | TRBJ2-1 | TRBD1 | TRBV12-3/TRBV12-4 | TGTGCCAGCAGTTCCTGGGACAGGGCCTACAATGAGCAGTTCTTC | CASSSWDRAYNEQFF
few | TRBJ1-1 | NA | TRBV20-1 | TGCAGTGCCCCAGGGGATTCGAACACTGAAGCTTTCTTT | CSAPGDSNTEAFF
NA | TRBJ2-7 | TRBD2 | TRBV20-1 | TGCAGTGCTAGAGGGGGAGGGCCCCGCGAGCAGTACTTC | CSARGGGPREQYF
NA | TRBJ2-6 | NA | TRBV3-1 | TGTGCCAGCAGCCAATTTTCATCTGGGGCCAACGTCCTGACTTTC | CASSQFSSGANVLTF
NA | TRBJ1-2 | TRBD1 | TRBV27 | TGTGCCAGCAGTGACTCGGGACAGGGTGGTATCTACACCTTC | CASSDSGQGGIYTF
few | TRBJ2-1 | NA | TRBV4-2 | TGTGCCAGCAGCCAAAAGCAAGAGGGTGGGGGCAATGAGCAGTTCTTC | CASSQKQEGGGNEQFF
NA | TRBJ2-5 | TRBD2 | TRBV27 | TGTGCCAGCAGTTTACGGGGGGGCCTAGGGGAGACCCAGTACTTC | CASSLRGGLGETQYF
NA | TRBJ1-3 | TRBD1 | TRBV29-1 | TGCAGCGTAGGCGGACAGGGAACTGGAAACACCATATATTTT | CSVGGQGTGNTIYF
NA | TRBJ2-7 | NA | TRBV5-1 | TGCGCCAGCAGGCACGGGACATTCGGACTAGGTTCCTCCGAGCAGTACTTC | CASRHGTFGLGSSEQYF
many | TRBJ1-1 | NA | TRBV18 | TGTGCCAGCTCACCATCCAGGGGTAAGGCTGAAGCTTTCTTT | CASSPSRGKAEAFF
many | TRBJ1-1 | NA | TRBV6-5 | TGTGCCAGCAGTTCTCCTGGGGGGAACACTGAAGCTTTCTTT | CASSSPGGNTEAFF
few | TRBJ1-1 | TRBD1 | TRBV27 | TGTGCCAGCAGTTTAGGGGGACAGTTATACACTGAAGCTTTCTTT | CASSLGGQLYTEAFF
few | TRBJ2-5 | NA | TRBV20-1 | TGCAGTGCTAGAGACCAGACTAGAGGCCAAGAGACCCAGTACTTC | CSARDQTRGQETQYF
few | TRBJ2-3 | NA | TRBV20-1 | TGCAGTGCTAGATCAGCAGATACGCAGTATTTT | CSARSADTQYF
NA | TRBJ2-1 | NA | TRBV7-2 | TGTGCCAGCAGCTTACGTGGGAGAACTAGGAACGAGCAGTTCTTC | CASSLRGRTRNEQFF
many | TRBJ1-4 | NA | TRBV2 | TGTGCCAGCAGTGAAGGGCAGGCCCAGGGAAGTGAAAAACTGTTTTTT | CASSEGQAQGSEKLFF
few | TRBJ2-4 | NA | TRBV20-1 | TGCAGTGCTATGGGGCAGGGTACACACATTCAGTACTTC | CSAMGQGTHIQYF
NA | TRBJ2-7 | NA | TRBV11-2 | TGTGCCAGCAGGGAGTCTGTCTCCTACGAGCAGTACTTC | CASRESVSYEQYF
few | TRBJ2-5 | NA | TRBV2 | TGTGCCAGCAGTGAAGGGCCCCGGGGAGGGACCCAGTACTTC | CASSEGPRGGTQYF
NA | TRBJ1-1 | NA | TRBV20-1 | TGCAGTGCTAGAACCCTGGAGGGGAGAGCTTTCTTT | CSARTLEGRAFF
NA | TRBJ1-2 | NA | TRBV12-3/TRBV12-4 | TGTGCCAGCAGTTTGCGGACTAACTATGGCTACACCTTC | CASSLRTNYGYTF
few | TRBJ2-3 | NA | TRBV21-1 | TGTGCCAGCCAGCTTCCTTTAGCGGGACTGTTTAGCACAGATACGCAGTATTTT | CASQLPLAGLFSTDTQYF
few | TRBJ1-1 | NA | TRBV18 | TGTGCCAGCTCACTTCAAGGCCCGACAGCCGTGGAGAACACTGAAGCTTTCTTT | CASSLQGPTAVENTEAFF
many | TRBJ1-6 | NA | TRBV7-6 | TGTGCCAGCAGCCTCAGAGGAGCTGATAATTCACCCCTCCACTTT | CASSLRGADNSPLHF
many | TRBJ2-7 | NA | TRBV25-1 | TGTGCCAGCAGTGAATATGGCTCCCCCTACGAGCAGTACTTC | CASSEYGSPYEQYF
NA | TRBJ2-4 | TRBD2 | TRBV7-8 | TGTGCCAGCAGCCCCGGACTAGCGGGGGACCTAGCCAAAAACATTCAGTACTTC | CASSPGLAGDLAKNIQYF
few | TRBJ2-2 | NA | TRBV20-1 | TGCAGTGCTAGTATCCGGGGGAACACCGGGGAGCTGTTTTTT | CSASIRGNTGELFF
few | TRBJ2-2 | NA | TRBV10-2 | TGCGCCAGCAGGGGGGCGCTGCGGAAGAACACCGGGGAGCTGTTTTTT | CASRGALRKNTGELFF
many | TRBJ2-1 | NA | TRBV29-1 | TGCAGCGTCTACCGGGACAATAGCAATGAGCAGTTCTTC | CSVYRDNSNEQFF
few | TRBJ1-2 | NA | TRBV20-1 | TGCAGTGCTAGAAGAGGGGGGGCGGGCTATGGCTACACCTTC | CSARRGGAGYGYTF
many | TRBJ2-3 | TRBD1 | TRBV20-1 | TGCAGTGCTAGGCCGGGACAGGGGGTCTCCGGAGATACGCAGTATTTT | CSARPGQGVSGDTQYF
many | TRBJ2-5 | NA | TRBV7-9 | TGTGCCAGCACCCAAGGAGAGGTCCTATACTTC | CASTQGEVLYF
NA | TRBJ1-2 | NA | TRBV5-1 | TGCGCCAGCAGCTTGGAGGGGAACTATGGCTACACCTTC | CASSLEGNYGYTF
NA | TRBJ1-3 | TRBD1 | TRBV20-1 | TGCAGTGCTAGTTCAGGGGGGCCTAGCTCTGGAAACACCATATATTTT | CSASSGGPSSGNTIYF